Below are 9 T cell receptor beta chains sequenced from a single sample in a study of shared clonotypes between healthy human individuals (dated by TCRdb to the early 2020s). The library was made by the immunoSEQ multiplex PCR assay. The immuneACCESS repertoire file appears here via TCRdb, limited to in-frame rearrangements. These files lack a portion of the clones; in checked studies, under half of the deficit traces to unresolved V genes, and the cause of the others is not known. The sample table shows approximately 2,000,000 clones, and around 93% are seen once. Around 1.7% of the sample comes from the top ten. CD8 naive samples were CD45RO-negative cells positively selected for CCR7, giving a CD45RA+CCR7+ population that excluded TemRA cells. Source material: naive CD8+ T cells from PBMCs. What the cell subset or site label conveys for this sample: CD45RA+CCR7+. The receptors stem from a man younger than 35 in good health. Some clones in this sample may be carry-over from other donors' samples.

The J gene is TRBJ2-7, the V gene TRBV4-3; D is undetermined. CDR1 is LGHNA and CDR2 is YSLEER in the germline V gene. This CDR3 contains 15 residues. The germline V and J ends were trimmed by 1 base and 4 bases, with 14 bases remaining between them. The DNA for the CDR3 is TGCGCCAGCAGCCAAGGCTACGGATCCAATTACGAGCAGTACTTC. It encodes CASSQGYGSNYEQYF.

This sequence joins TRBV21-1 and TRBJ1-2; the table gives TRBD1 as D, unverified against the DNA. TRBV21-1 is given as a pseudogene. This CDR3 is 19 amino acids long. Written as DNA, the CDR3 is TGTGCCAGCAGCACCCTCCTACACCTTCCCAGGACAGGGGCCAAAGGCTACACCTTC. Residues: CASSTLLHLPRTGAKGYTF.

V usage is TRBV6-1 and J usage is TRBJ1-2; 11 bases line up with TRBD1. The V gene end was trimmed by 4 bases and the J gene end by 1 base; junction bases not matched to a gene: 2. The CDR3 runs 15 residues. Germline V gene sequence: CDR1 MNHNS, CDR2 SASEGT. This CDR3 is CASSVGTGGNYGYTF. The CDR3 DNA reads TGTGCCAGCAGTGTCGGGACAGGGGGTAACTATGGCTACACCTTC.

DNA of the CDR3: TGTGCCAGCAGCGTGATGGGACAGGTAAACACTGAAGCTTTCTTT. Its translation is CASSVMGQVNTEAFF. The rearrangement links TRBV9 to TRBJ1-1; 8 bases line up with TRBD1. In germline, CDR1 is SGDLS, CDR2 YYNGEE. J was trimmed by 2 bases and V by 2 bases; bases with no gene match: 5. The CDR3 has 15 amino acids. Based on the CDR3 plus reference TRBV9 and TRBJ1-1, the full variable domain is DSGVTQTPKHLITATGQRVTLRCSPRSGDLSVYWYQQSLDQGLQFLIQYYNGEERAKGNILERFSAQQFPDLHSELNLSSLELGDSALYFCASSVMGQVNTEAFFGQGTRLTVV.

This rearrangement joins TRBV11-2 to TRBJ1-2, with a weak D call TRBD1 (6 bases). Per germline, CDR1 SGHAT and CDR2 FQNNGV. Trimming shortened V by 2 bases and J by 4 bases, and 26 bases separated the two germline ends. The CDR3 has 19 residues. The CDR3 coding sequence is TGTGCCAGCAGCTTAATGAGGGGGGCCAGGACAGAAACCTCCTATGGCTACACCTTC. Protein sequence: CASSLMRGARTETSYGYTF.

A word on this clone: The same CDR3 can be traced to other DNA sequences in this sample. The chain has TRBV19 and TRBJ2-2; no reliable D call. Trimming stripped 6 bases from V and 4 bases from J, with 9 bases between. This CDR3 comprises 13 residues. The germline gives CDR1 LNHDA, CDR2 SQIVND (reference sequence). As DNA, the CDR3 is TGTGCCAGTAGCCCGTGGGGCACCGGGGAGCTGTTTTTT. Residues: CASSPWGTGELFF.

The CDR3 spells CASRPTGMSYEQYF. CDR3 nucleotides: TGTGCCAGCAGACCAACAGGAATGTCCTACGAGCAGTACTTC. The chain employs TRBV25-1 and TRBJ2-7, with D possibly matching TRBD1 (5 bases). V was cut by 6 bases and J by 1 base, with 13 bases left in between. Germline CDR1 MGHDK, CDR2 SYGVNS. There are 14 residues in the CDR3.

V and J are TRBV19 and TRBJ1-5, with a weak D call TRBD1 (5 bases). V lost 1 base and J lost 2, with 12 bases in between. Germline-derived CDR1 and CDR2 are LNHDA and SQIVND (reference sequence). The CDR3 contains 16 residues. In nucleotides, the CDR3 is TGTGCCAGTAGTATAGTTGGCAGGGCGGGCAATCAGCCCCAGCATTTT. Protein sequence: CASSIVGRAGNQPQHF.

V and J are TRBV27 and TRBJ2-3, with D possibly matching TRBD1 (6 bases). The CDR3 has 15 residues. CDR1 is MNHEY and CDR2 is SMNVEV in the germline V gene (reference sequence). V dropped 8 bases and J dropped 4 bases, with 19 bases sitting between them. This CDR3 reads CASSSGTQVPDTQYF. The CDR3 DNA reads TGTGCCAGCTCTTCGGGGACACAGGTCCCAGATACGCAGTATTTT.